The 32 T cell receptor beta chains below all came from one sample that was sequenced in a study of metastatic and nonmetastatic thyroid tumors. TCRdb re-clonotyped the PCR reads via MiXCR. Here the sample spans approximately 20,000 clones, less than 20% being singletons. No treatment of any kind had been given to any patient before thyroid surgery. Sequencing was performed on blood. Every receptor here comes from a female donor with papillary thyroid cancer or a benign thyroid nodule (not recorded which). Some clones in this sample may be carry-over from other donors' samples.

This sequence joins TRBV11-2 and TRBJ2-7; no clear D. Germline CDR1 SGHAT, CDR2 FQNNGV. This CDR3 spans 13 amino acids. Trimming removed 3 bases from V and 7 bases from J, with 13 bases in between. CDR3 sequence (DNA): TGTGCCAGCAGCTTTACCAGGACGAGTGAGCAGTACTTC. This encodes CASSFTRTSEQYF.

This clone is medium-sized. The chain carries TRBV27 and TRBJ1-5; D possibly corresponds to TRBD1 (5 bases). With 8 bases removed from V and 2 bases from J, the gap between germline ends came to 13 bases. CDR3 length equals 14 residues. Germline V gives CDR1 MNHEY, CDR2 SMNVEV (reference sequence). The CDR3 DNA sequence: TGTGCCAGCGTTGTGGTAGGGGGCAATCAGCCCCAGCATTTT. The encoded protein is CASVVVGGNQPQHF.

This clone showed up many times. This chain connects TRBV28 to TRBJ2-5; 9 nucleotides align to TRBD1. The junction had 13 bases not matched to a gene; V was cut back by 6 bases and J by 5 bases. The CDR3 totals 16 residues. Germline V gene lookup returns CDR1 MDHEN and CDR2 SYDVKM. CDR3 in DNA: TGTGCCAGCAGGGAAGCCGGACAGGGGAACGGCGAGACCCAGTACTTC. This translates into CASREAGQGNGETQYF.

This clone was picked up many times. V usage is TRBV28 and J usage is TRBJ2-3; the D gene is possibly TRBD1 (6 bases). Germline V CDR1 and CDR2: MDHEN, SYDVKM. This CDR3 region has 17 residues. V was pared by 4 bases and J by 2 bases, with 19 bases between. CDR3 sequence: CASSSNRVWAFTDTQYF. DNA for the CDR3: TGTGCCAGCAGTTCGAACAGGGTTTGGGCTTTCACAGATACGCAGTATTTT.

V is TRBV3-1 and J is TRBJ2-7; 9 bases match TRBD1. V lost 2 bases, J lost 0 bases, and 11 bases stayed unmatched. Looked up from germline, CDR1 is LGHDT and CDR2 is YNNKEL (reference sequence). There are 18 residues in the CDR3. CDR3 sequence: CASSQSRRQGVLSYEQYF. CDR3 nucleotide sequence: TGTGCCAGCAGCCAAAGCCGTCGACAGGGGGTACTCTCCTACGAGCAGTACTTC.

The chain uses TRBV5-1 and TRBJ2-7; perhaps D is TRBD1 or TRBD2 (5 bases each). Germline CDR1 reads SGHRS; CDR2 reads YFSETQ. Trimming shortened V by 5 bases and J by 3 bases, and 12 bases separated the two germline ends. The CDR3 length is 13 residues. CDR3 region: CASSRDGGYEQYF. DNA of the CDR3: TGCGCCAGCAGTCGGGACGGAGGCTACGAGCAGTACTTC.

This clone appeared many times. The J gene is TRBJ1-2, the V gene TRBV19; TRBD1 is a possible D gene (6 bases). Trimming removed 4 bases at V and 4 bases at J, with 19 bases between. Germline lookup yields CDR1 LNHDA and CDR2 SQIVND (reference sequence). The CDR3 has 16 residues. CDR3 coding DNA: TGTGCCAGTAGTAAGAGCCTCGGACAGCATAGCTATGGCTACACCTTC. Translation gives CASSKSLGQHSYGYTF.

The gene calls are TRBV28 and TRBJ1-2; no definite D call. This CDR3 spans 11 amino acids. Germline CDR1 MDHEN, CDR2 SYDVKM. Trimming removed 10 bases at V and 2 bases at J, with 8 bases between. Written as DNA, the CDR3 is TGTGCCACAGTAAACAACTATGGCTACACCTTC. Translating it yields CATVNNYGYTF.

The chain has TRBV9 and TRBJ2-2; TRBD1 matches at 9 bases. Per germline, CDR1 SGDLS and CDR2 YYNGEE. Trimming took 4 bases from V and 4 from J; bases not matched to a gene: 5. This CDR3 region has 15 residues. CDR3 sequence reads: CASSWTGVFTGELFF. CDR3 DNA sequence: TGTGCCAGCAGCTGGACAGGGGTTTTCACCGGGGAGCTGTTTTTT.

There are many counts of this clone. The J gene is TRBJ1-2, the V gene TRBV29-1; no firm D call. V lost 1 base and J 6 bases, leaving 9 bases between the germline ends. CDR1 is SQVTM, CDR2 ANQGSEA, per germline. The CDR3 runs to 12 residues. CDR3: CSVEGTANGYTF. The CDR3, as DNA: TGCAGCGTTGAAGGGACTGCGAATGGCTACACCTTC.

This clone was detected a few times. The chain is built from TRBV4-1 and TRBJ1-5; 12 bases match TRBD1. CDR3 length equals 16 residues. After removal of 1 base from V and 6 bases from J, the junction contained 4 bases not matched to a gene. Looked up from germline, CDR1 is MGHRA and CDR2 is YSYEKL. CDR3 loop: CASSQARDRGLQPQHF. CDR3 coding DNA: TGCGCCAGCAGCCAAGCCCGGGACAGGGGGCTTCAGCCCCAGCATTTT.

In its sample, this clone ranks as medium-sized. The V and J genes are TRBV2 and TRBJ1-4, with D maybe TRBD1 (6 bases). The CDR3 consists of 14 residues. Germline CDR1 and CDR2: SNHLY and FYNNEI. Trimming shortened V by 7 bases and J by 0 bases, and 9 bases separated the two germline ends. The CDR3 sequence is CASNRQATNEKLFF. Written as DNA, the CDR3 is TGTGCCAGCAACCGACAGGCAACTAATGAAAAACTGTTTTTT.

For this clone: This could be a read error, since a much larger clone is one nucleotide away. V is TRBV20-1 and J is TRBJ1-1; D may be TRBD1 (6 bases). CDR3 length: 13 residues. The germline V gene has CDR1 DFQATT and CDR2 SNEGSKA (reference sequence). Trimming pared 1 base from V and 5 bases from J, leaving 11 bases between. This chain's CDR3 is CSARVIGGTEAFF. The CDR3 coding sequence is TGCAGTGCTAGAGTAATAGGGGGGACTGAAGCTTTCTTT.

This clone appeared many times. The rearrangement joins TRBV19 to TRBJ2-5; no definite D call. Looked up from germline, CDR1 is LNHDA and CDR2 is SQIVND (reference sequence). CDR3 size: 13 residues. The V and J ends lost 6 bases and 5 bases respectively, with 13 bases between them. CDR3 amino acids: CASRFDGAETQYF. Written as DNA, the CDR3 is TGTGCCAGTAGGTTCGATGGCGCTGAGACCCAGTACTTC. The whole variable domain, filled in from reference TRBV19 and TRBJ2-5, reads DGGITQSPKYLFRKEGQNVTLSCEQNLNHDAMYWYRQDPGQGLRLIYYSQIVNDFQKGDIAEGYSVSREKKESFPLTVTSAQKNPTAFYLCASRFDGAETQYFGPGTRLLVL.

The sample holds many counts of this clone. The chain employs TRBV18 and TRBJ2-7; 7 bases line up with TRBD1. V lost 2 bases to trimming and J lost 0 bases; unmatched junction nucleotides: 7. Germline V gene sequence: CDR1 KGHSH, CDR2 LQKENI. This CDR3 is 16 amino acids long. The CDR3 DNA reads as TGTGCCAGCTCACCAGGTTTCCACAGGGGCTCCTACGAGCAGTACTTC. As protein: CASSPGFHRGSYEQYF. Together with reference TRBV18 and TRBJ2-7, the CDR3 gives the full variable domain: NAGVMQNPRHLVRRRGQEARLRCSPMKGHSHVYWYRQLPEEGLKFMVYLQKENIIDESGMPKERFSAEFPKEGPSILRIQQVVRGDSAAYFCASSPGFHRGSYEQYFGPGTRLTVT.

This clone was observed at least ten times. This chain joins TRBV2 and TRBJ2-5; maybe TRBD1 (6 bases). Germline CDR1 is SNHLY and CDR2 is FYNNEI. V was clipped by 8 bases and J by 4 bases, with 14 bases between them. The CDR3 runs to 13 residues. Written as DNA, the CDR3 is TGTGCCAGCGAGGGGGTGGTGGGAGAGACCCAGTACTTC. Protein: CASEGVVGETQYF.

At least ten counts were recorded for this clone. The CDR3 loop is CASSSERAGVYEQYF. CDR3 DNA: TGTGCCAGCAGCTCTGAGCGAGCGGGTGTCTACGAGCAGTACTTC. The chain is built from TRBV7-2 and TRBJ2-7; weak D call: TRBD2 (6 bases). This CDR3 is 15 amino acids long. Germline CDR1 SGHTA, CDR2 FQGNSA. V was shortened by 4 bases and J by 3 bases, with 16 bases between the two germline ends.

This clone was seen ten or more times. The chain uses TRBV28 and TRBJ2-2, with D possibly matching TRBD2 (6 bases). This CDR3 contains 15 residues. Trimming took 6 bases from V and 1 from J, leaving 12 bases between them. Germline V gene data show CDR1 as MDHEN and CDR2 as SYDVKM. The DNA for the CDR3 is TGTGCCAGCAGCCGCTGGGACTTGAACACCGGGGAGCTGTTTTTT. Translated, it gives CASSRWDLNTGELFF.

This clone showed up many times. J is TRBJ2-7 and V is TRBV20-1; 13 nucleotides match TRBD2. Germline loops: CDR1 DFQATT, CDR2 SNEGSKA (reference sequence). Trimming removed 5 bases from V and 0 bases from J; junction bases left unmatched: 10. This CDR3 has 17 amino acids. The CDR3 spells CSASGLAGSQSSYEQYF. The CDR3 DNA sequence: TGCAGTGCTTCGGGACTAGCGGGATCCCAAAGCTCCTACGAGCAGTACTTC.

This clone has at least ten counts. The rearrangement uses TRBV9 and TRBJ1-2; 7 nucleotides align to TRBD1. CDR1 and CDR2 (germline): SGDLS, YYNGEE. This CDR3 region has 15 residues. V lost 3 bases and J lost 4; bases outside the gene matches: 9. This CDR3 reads CASSAGGGGGYGYTF. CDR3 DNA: TGTGCCAGCAGCGCCGGGGGAGGGGGCGGCTATGGCTACACCTTC.

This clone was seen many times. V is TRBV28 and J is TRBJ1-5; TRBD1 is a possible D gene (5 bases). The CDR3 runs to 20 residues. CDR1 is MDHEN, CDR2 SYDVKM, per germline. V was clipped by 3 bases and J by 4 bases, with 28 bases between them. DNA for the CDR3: TGTGCCAGCAGTTTCGTGGCCGACCAGGGTAATTCTCCGGAAAATCAGCCCCAGCATTTT. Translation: CASSFVADQGNSPENQPQHF.

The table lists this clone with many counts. CDR3 protein: CASSKDSFANYGYTF. Here the CDR3 DNA reads TGTGCCAGTAGTAAGGACAGTTTTGCCAACTATGGCTACACCTTC. The chain joins TRBV19 to TRBJ1-2; tentatively, D is TRBD1 (6 bases). Germline-derived CDR1 and CDR2 are LNHDA and SQIVND (reference sequence). This CDR3 region has 15 residues. V was shortened by 4 bases and J by 2 bases, with 14 bases between the two germline ends.

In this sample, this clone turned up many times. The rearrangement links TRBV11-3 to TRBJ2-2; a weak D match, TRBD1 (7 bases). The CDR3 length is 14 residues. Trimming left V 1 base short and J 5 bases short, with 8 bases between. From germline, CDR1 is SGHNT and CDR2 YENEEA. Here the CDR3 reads CASSLAGGTGELFF. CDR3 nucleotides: TGTGCCAGCAGCTTAGCAGGGGGGACCGGGGAGCTGTTTTTT.

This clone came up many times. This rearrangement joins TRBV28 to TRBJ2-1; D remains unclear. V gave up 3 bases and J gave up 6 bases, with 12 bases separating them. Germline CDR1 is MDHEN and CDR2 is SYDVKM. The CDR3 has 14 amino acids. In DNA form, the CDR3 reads TGTGCCAGCAGTTTTCCGGCGGTTCTCAATGAGCAGTTCTTC. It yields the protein CASSFPAVLNEQFF. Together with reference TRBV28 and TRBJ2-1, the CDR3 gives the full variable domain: DVKVTQSSRYLVKRTGEKVFLECVQDMDHENMFWYRQDPGLGLRLIYFSYDVKMKEKGDIPEGYSVSREKKERFSLILESASTNQTSMYLCASSFPAVLNEQFFGPGTRLTVL.

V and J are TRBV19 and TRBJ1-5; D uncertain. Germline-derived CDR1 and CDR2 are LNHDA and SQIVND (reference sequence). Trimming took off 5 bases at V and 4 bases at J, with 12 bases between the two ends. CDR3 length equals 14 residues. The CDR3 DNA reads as TGTGCCAGTAGTTGGTCCCGGGGAAATCAGCCCCAGCATTTT. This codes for CASSWSRGNQPQHF.

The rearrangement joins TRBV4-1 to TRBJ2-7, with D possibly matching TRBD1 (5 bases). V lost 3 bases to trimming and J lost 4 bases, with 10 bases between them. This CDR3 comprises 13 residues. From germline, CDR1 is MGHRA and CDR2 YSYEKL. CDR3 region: CASSHEDMYEQYF. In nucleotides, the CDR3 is TGCGCCAGCAGCCACGAGGACATGTACGAGCAGTACTTC.

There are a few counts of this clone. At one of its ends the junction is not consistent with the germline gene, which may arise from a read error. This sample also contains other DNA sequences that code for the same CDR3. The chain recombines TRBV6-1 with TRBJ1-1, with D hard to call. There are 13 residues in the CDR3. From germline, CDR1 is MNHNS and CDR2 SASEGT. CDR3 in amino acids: CASTSSSYTEAFF. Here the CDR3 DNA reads TGCGCCAGCACTAGCAGCTCATACACTGAAGCTTTCTTT.

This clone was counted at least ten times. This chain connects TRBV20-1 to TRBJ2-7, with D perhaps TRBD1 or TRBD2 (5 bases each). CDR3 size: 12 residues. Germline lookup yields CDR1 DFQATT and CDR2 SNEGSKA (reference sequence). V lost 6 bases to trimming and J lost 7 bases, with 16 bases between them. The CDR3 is CSADGIGEEQYF. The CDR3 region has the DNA TGCAGTGCCGACGGGATAGGGGAAGAGCAGTACTTC.

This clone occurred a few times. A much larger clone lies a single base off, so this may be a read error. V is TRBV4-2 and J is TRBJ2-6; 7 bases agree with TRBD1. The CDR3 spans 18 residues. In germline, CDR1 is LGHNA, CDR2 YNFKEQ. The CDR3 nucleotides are TGTGCCAGCAGCCCCCGGACAGGTACGAATTCTGGGGCCAGCGTCCTGACTTTC. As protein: CASSPRTGTNSGASVLTF.

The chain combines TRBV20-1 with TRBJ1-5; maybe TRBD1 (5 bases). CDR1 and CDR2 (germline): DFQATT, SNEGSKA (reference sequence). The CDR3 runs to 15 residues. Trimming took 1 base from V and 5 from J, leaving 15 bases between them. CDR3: CSARGPGLLDQPQHF. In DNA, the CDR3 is TGCAGTGCTAGAGGACCGGGACTTTTAGATCAGCCCCAGCATTTT.

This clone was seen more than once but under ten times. CDR3 amino acids: CASWVSGSVGNTIYF. Here the CDR3 DNA reads TGTGCCAGTTGGGTATCAGGGTCGGTCGGAAACACCATATATTTT. The V call is TRBV28, the J call TRBJ1-3, with D perhaps matching TRBD1 (5 bases). Trimming took off 9 bases at V and 4 bases at J, with 19 bases between the two ends. The V gene's germline CDR1 is MDHEN and CDR2 SYDVKM. The CDR3 length is 15 residues.

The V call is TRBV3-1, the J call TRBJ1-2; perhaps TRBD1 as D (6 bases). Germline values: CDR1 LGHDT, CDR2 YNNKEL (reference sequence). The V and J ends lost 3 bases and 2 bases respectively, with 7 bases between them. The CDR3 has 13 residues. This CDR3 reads CASSQRGNYGYTF. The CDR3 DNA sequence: TGTGCCAGCAGCCAGAGGGGGAACTATGGCTACACCTTC.